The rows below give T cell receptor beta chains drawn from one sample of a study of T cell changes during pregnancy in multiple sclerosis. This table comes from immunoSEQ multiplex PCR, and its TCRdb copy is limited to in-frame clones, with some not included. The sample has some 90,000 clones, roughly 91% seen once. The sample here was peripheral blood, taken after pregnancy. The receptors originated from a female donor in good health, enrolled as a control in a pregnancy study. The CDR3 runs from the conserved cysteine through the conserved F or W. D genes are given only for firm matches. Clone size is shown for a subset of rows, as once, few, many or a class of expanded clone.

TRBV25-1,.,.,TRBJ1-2,CASSDPRRPYSSYTF,TGTGCCAGCAGTGACCCCCGGAGACCTTATTCGAGCTACACCTTC
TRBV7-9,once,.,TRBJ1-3,CASSLTAVPGNTIYF,TGTGCCAGCAGCCTAACTGCCGTGCCCGGAAACACCATATATTTT
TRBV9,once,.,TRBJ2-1,CASSARSSYNEQFF,TGTGCCAGCAGCGCGAGGAGCTCCTACAATGAGCAGTTCTTC
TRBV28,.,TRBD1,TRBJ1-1,CASSFRQGGEAFF,TGTGCCAGCAGTTTTCGACAGGGGGGTGAAGCTTTCTTT
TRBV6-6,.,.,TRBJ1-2,CASRPVGNYGYTF,TGTGCCAGCCGTCCAGTTGGCAACTATGGCTACACCTTC
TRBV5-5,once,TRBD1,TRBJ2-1,CASSFGYDRAEQFF,TGTGCCAGCAGCTTTGGTTACGACAGGGCTGAGCAGTTCTTC
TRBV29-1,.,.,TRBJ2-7,CSVGRGGREQYF,TGCAGCGTTGGAAGGGGGGGCCGCGAGCAGTACTTC
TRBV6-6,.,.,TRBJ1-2,CASSYRTQNYGYTF,TGTGCCAGCAGTTATCGGACACAGAACTATGGCTACACCTTC
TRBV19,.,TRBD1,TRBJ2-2,CASSMGQILIGELFF,TGTGCCAGTAGTATGGGACAGATACTTATCGGGGAGCTGTTTTTT
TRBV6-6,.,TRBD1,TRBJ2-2,CASWDRGNTGELFF,TGTGCCAGCTGGGACAGGGGAAACACCGGGGAGCTGTTTTTT
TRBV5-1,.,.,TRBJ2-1,CASSRGWRDVGDEQFF,TGCGCCAGCAGCCGAGGATGGCGGGACGTCGGGGATGAGCAGTTCTTC
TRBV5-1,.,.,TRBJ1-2,CASSFGGPNYGYTF,TGCGCCAGCAGCTTTGGAGGGCCTAACTATGGCTACACCTTC
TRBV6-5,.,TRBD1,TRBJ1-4,CASQGEVATNEKLFF,TGTGCCAGTCAGGGGGAAGTTGCAACTAATGAAAAACTGTTTTTT
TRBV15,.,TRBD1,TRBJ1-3,CATSTRQGMGNTIYF,TGTGCCACCAGCACCCGACAGGGGATGGGAAACACCATATATTTT
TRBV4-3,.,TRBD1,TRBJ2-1,CASSQRRQGTFDNEQFF,TGCGCCAGCAGCCAGCGCCGACAGGGGACCTTCGACAATGAGCAGTTCTTC
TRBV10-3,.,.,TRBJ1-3,CAISEGANTIYF,TGTGCCATCAGTGAGGGGGCAAACACCATATATTTT
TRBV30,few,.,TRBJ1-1,CAWSVSGRPANTEAFF,TGTGCCTGGAGTGTGTCCGGGAGGCCTGCGAACACTGAAGCTTTCTTT
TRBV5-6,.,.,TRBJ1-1,CASSLDGEAFF,TGTGCCAGCAGCTTGGACGGTGAAGCTTTCTTT
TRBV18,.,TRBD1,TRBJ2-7,CASSPPGKTGDEQYF,TGTGCCAGCTCACCCCCGGGAAAGACAGGGGACGAGCAGTACTTC
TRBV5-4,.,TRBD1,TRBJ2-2,CASSPQGLANTGELFF,TGTGCCAGCAGCCCACAGGGGTTAGCGAACACCGGGGAGCTGTTTTTT
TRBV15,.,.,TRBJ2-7,CATSRDLESSYEQYF,TGTGCCACCAGCAGAGATCTGGAGAGCTCCTACGAGCAGTACTTC
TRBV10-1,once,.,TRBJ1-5,CASSGAGGGQPQHF,TGCGCCAGCAGTGGCGCCGGGGGGGGTCAGCCCCAGCATTTT
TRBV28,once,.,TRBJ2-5,CASSLPSRETQYF,TGTGCCAGCAGCCTGCCCTCCCGGGAGACCCAGTACTTC
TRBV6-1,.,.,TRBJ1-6,CASSAAVDSPLHF,TGTGCCAGCAGTGCGGCGGTGGATTCACCCCTCCACTTT
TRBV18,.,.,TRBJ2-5,CASSPPAPPGETQYF,TGTGCCAGCTCACCACCGGCTCCACCAGGGGAGACCCAGTACTTC
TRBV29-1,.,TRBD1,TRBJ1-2,CSADRGYGYTF,TGCAGCGCTGACAGGGGGTACGGCTACACCTTC
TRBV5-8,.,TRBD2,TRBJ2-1,CASSLAGTSGIDNEQFF,TGTGCCAGCAGCTTGGCAGGTACTAGCGGGATCGACAATGAGCAGTTCTTC
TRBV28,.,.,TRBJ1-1,CASSSGGGYTEAFF,TGTGCCAGCAGTTCCGGGGGTGGGTACACTGAAGCTTTCTTT
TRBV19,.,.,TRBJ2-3,CASSIDARNVPDTQYF,TGTGCCAGTAGTATAGATGCTAGGAACGTCCCAGATACGCAGTATTTT
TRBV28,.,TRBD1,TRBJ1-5,CASSGGQGGRNQPQHF,TGTGCCAGCAGTGGGGGACAGGGGGGTCGCAATCAGCCCCAGCATTTT
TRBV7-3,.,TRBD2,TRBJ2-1,CASSPQLAANEQFF,TGTGCCAGCAGCCCCCAGCTAGCGGCCAATGAGCAGTTCTTC
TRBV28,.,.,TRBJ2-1,CASRTINLNEQFF,TGTGCCAGCAGAACTATCAACTTAAATGAGCAGTTCTTC
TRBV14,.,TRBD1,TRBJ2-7,CASSQYRGYEQYF,TGTGCCAGCAGCCAGTACAGGGGGTACGAGCAGTACTTC
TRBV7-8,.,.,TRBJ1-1,CASSLDGGVTEAFF,TGTGCCAGCAGCTTAGACGGGGGAGTCACTGAAGCTTTCTTT
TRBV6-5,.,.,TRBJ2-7,CASRTRRGGEQYF,TGTGCCAGCAGGACACGGAGGGGCGGGGAGCAGTACTTC
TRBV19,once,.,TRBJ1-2,CASSQTGTTIYGYTF,TGTGCCAGTTCTCAAACCGGGACAACGATTTATGGCTACACCTTC
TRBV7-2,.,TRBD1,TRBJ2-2,CASSLGTGPAGELFF,TGTGCCAGCAGCTTAGGGACAGGTCCGGCCGGGGAGCTGTTTTTT
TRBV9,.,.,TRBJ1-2,CASTPGRAYGYTF,TGTGCCAGCACTCCGGGAAGAGCCTATGGCTACACCTTC
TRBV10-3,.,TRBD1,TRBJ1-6,CATTGTGTNSPLHF,TGTGCCACGACCGGGACAGGGACTAATTCACCCCTCCACTTT
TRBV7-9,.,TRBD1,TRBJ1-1,CASSLGTGRGAEAFF,TGTGCCAGCAGCTTAGGGACAGGGCGTGGAGCTGAAGCTTTCTTT
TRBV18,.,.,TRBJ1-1,CASSQGGEAFF,TGTGCCAGCTCACAAGGCGGTGAAGCTTTCTTT
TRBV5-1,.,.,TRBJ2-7,CASSGTGGGSYEQYF,TGCGCCAGCAGCGGTACAGGGGGAGGGTCCTACGAGCAGTACTTC
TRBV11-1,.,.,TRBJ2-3,CASSLSTGITDTQYF,TGTGCCAGCAGCTTATCGACAGGAATCACAGATACGCAGTATTTT
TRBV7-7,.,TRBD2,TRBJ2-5,CASSLTLAGRETQYF,TGTGCTAGCAGCTTAACACTAGCGGGGAGAGAGACCCAGTACTTC
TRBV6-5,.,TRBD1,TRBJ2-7,CASSYSIFRGLYEQYF,TGTGCCAGCAGTTACTCCATCTTCAGGGGGCTGTACGAGCAGTACTTC
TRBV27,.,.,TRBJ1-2,CASSGGGPGGGYTF,TGTGCCAGCAGTGGGGGGGGCCCAGGAGGTGGCTACACCTTC
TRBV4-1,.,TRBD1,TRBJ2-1,CASSQEPRTYTGGAESYNEQFF,TGCGCCAGCAGCCAAGAACCGAGAACTTACACAGGGGGCGCGGAATCCTACAATGAGCAGTTCTTC
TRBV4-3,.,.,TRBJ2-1,CASSQGSGGLYNEQFF,TGCGCCAGCAGCCAAGGTTCAGGGGGACTTTACAATGAGCAGTTCTTC
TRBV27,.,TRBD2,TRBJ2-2,CASSRILAGVNTGELFF,TGTGCCAGCAGTCGCATCCTAGCGGGGGTCAACACCGGGGAGCTGTTTTTT
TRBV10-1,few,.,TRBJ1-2,CASGERLVAGYTF,TGCGCCAGCGGGGAGCGGTTAGTCGCTGGCTACACCTTC
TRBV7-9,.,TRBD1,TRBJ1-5,CASSRGQNSNQPQHF,TGTGCCAGCAGCCGGGGACAGAATAGCAATCAGCCCCAGCATTTT
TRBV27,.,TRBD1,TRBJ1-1,CASLGQANTEAFF,TGTGCCAGCCTGGGACAGGCGAACACTGAAGCTTTCTTT